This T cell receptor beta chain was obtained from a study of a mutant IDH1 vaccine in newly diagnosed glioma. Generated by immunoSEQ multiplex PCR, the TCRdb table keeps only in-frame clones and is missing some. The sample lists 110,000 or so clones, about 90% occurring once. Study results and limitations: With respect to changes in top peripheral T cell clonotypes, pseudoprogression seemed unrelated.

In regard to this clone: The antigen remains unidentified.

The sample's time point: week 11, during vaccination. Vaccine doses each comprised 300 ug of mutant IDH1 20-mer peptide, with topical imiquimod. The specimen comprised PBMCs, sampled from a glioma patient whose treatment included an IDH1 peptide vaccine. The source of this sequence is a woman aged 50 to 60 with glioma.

DNA for the CDR3: TGCGCCAGCAGCTTGGAGGGTCAGGGGCGCGGAACCGGGGAGCTGTTTTTT. Protein sequence: CASSLEGQGRGTGELFF. V is TRBV5-1 and J is TRBJ2-2; D is perhaps TRBD1 (6 bases). Trimming left V 0 bases short and J 5 bases short, with 17 bases between. Germline V gives CDR1 SGHRS, CDR2 YFSETQ. This CDR3 has 17 residues.